This T cell receptor beta chain originates from a study of blood T cell repertoires in COVID-19. Overall study: Samples of COVID-19 (acute and convalescent) were obtained from the United States, Italy and Spain. From T cells, B-cell-depleted T cells, or PBMCs came the material, which was cDNA or gDNA.

The V and J ends lost 3 bases and 0 bases respectively, with 10 bases between them. Germline V CDR1 and CDR2: SGHTA, FQGNSA. This CDR3 contains 15 residues. Sequencing was performed with immunoSEQ multiplex PCR; in TCRdb, only in-frame clones are kept and a portion is missing. The sample lists hundreds of thousands of clones; roughly 88% were seen once. Assignment of participants to cohorts was predicated upon participant-reported clinical history. The chain has TRBV7-2 and TRBJ2-3, with no clear D. The receptor comes from a woman aged 50 to 60 who had recovered from COVID-19. The specimen was PBMCs or T cells enriched from blood (not recorded which). CDR3 residues: CASSFDGVSTDTQYF. Written as DNA, the CDR3 is TGTGCCAGCAGCTTTGACGGAGTAAGCACAGATACGCAGTATTTT.